This T cell receptor beta chain was profiled in a study of beta chain features in type 1 diabetes. Regarding this clone: What it binds is unknown. A junction boundary mismatches the germline segment, possibly from a read error.

Sorting based on CD45RO/CCR7/CD25/CD127/CD95/CD27 separated CD4+ naive, central memory, regulatory and stem cell-like memory cells. The CDR3 is 12 residues long. In germline, CDR1 is SGHVS, CDR2 FNYEAQ. Study results and caveats: Over-representation of high TCR-expressing cells was a possible consequence of cDNA sequencing. Within each of all four CD4+ subsets, Type 1 diabetes patients had TCRB CDR3s that were moderately but significantly shorter.

Reverse transcribing all isolated RNA meant expressed TCRB transcripts were sequenced. Profiling relied on immunoSEQ multiplex PCR, and the TCRdb table lists in-frame clones only, not all of them. The data contain under 450,000 clones, approximately 15% of them seen just once; the ten biggest clones take up about 0.04%. This receptor was obtained from a man aged 30-40 years in good health. The chain carries TRBV7-6 and TRBJ1-2; unclear D gene. The sample taken for sequencing was naive CD4+ T cells from blood. The CDR3 region is CASSLRGNEKVF. The CDR3 bases are TGTGCCAGCAGCTTACGGGGAAACGAAAAAGTCTTC.